The 4 T cell receptor beta chains below were found in one sample sequenced in a study of beta chain features in type 1 diabetes. Isolated RNA was reverse transcribed in full, so expressed TCRB transcripts were sequenced. Clones were read by immunoSEQ multiplex PCR, and TCRdb kept only the in-frame ones, dropping some. The sample lists 250,000 to 300,000 clones, under 8.5% occurring once. Sequenced material: central memory CD4+ T cells from blood. Source of these receptors: a woman between 18 and 29 years old in good health.

J is TRBJ2-2 and V is TRBV5-1, with unresolved D. The CDR3 is made up of 14 amino acids. Germline loops: CDR1 SGHRS, CDR2 YFSETQ. The germline V and J ends were trimmed by 0 bases and 1 base, with 4 bases remaining between them. In nucleotides, the CDR3 is TGCGCCAGCAGCTTGGGTGGGAACACCGGGGAGCTGTTTTTT. Translating gives CASSLGGNTGELFF.

The V call is TRBV7-2, the J call TRBJ2-5, with 10 bases that match TRBD2. Germline V gene sequence: CDR1 SGHTA, CDR2 FQGNSA. V lost 1 base, J lost 7 bases, and 12 bases stayed unmatched. The CDR3 is 17 residues long. This chain's CDR3 is CASSLDFGLAGDLTQYF. The CDR3, as DNA: TGTGCCAGCAGCTTAGATTTTGGGCTAGCGGGAGATCTGACCCAGTACTTC.

This clone has more than one count but fewer than ten. The chain combines TRBV5-4 with TRBJ2-5, with 9 bases identical to TRBD2. Trimming removed 4 bases from V and 6 bases from J; junction bases left unmatched: 10. The CDR3 sequence is 15 residues long. Looked up from germline, CDR1 is SGHNT and CDR2 is YYREEE (reference sequence). The CDR3 loop is CASSQAGTSSQTQYF. The CDR3 DNA follows: TGTGCCAGCAGCCAGGCCGGGACTAGCTCACAGACCCAGTACTTC.

This rearrangement joins TRBV4-2 to TRBJ1-1; D gene ambiguous. This CDR3 has 14 residues. Between the trimmed V and J ends, which lost 4 bases and 8 bases, there was a span of 17 bases. The V gene's germline CDR1 is LGHNA and CDR2 YNFKEQ. The DNA of the CDR3 is TGTGCCAGCAGCCCGACTCCCGCAGCATCAGAAGCTTTCTTT. Amino acid sequence: CASSPTPAASEAFF.